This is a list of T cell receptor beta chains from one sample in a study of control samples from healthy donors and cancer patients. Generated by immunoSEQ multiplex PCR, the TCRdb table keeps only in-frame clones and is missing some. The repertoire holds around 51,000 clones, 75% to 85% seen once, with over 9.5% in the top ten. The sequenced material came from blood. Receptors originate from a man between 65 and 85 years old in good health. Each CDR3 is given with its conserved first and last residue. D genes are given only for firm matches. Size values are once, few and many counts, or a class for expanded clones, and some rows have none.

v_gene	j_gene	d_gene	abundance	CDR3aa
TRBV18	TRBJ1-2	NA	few	CASSSTAYGYTF
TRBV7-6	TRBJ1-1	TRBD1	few	CASSSWTGARRAFF
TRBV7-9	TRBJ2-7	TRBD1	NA	CASSSGQRGRGYEQYF
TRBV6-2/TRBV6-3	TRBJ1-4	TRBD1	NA	CASSPTTGGAEKLFF
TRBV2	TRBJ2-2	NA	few	CASQDSPNTGELFF
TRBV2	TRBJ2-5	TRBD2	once	CASSGFEAGGKETQYF
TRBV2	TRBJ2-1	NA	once	CASSGDQGNEQFF
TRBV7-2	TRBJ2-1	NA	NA	CASSSTLTYNEQFF
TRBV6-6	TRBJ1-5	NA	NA	CASRPLTGASNQPQHF
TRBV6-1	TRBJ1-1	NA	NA	CASSEVGGSTEAFF
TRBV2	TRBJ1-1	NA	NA	CASGQGGTEAFF
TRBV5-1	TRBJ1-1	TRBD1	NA	CASSLATGWTEAFF
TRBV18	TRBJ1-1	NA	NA	CASSPRSAGLNTEAFF
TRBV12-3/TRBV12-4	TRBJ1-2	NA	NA	CASSFSGNGYTF
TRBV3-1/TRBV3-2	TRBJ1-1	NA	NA	CASSQGPGAGTEAFF
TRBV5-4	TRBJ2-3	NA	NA	CASSQGQETSTNTQYF
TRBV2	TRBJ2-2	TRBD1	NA	CASRMDRGTGELFF
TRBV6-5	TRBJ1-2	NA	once	CASTMRQLEGYTF
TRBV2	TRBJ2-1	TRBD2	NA	CASSQLAAVSYNEQFF
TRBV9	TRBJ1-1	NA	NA	CASRGGSSSQAFF
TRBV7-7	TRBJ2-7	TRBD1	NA	CASSPGQGASYEQYF
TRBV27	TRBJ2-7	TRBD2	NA	CASSLTPPRPSGTSSYEQYF
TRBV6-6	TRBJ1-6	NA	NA	CASRGTVNSPLHF
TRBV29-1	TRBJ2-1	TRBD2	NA	CSVLDTRTSFNEQFF
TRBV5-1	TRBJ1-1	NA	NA	CASSLFGREAFF
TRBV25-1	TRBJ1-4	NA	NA	CASSEGGGGKLFF
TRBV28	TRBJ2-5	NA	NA	CASTYQMVPGSGRETQYF
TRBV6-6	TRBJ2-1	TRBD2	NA	CASIRSGSSYNEQFF
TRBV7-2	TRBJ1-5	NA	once	CASSLPGQPQHF
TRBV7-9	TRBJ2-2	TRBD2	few	CASSLVGGLRTGELFF
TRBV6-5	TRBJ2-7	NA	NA	CATHSTGNYEQYF